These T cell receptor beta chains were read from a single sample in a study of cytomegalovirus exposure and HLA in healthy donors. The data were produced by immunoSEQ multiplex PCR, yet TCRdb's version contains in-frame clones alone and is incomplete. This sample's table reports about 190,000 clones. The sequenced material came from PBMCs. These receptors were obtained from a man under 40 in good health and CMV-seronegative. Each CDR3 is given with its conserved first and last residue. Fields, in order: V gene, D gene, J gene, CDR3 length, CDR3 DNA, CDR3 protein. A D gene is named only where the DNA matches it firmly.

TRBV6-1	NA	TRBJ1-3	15	TGTGCCAGCAATTTCCAGGGTGGGTCTGGAAACACCATATATTTT	CASNFQGGSGNTIYF
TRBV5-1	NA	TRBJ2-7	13	TGCGCCAGCTCTCAGGCTCCCAACTACGAGCAGTACTTC	CASSQAPNYEQYF
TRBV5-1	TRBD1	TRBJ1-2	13	TGCGCCAGCAGCTTTGACAGGGTCTCTGGCTACACCTTC	CASSFDRVSGYTF
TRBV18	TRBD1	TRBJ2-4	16	TGTGCCAGCTCACCACCCGGACAGGCCCCCAAAAACATTCAGTACTTC	CASSPPGQAPKNIQYF
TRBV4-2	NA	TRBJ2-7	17	TGTGCCAGCAGCCAAGACGGATGGGAACAGGTCTCCTACGAGCAGTACTTC	CASSQDGWEQVSYEQYF
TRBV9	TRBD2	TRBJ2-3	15	TGTGCCAGCAGCTCCCTAGCGGGAGAGGAAGATACGCAGTATTTT	CASSSLAGEEDTQYF
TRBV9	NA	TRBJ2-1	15	TGTGCCAGCAGCGTAGTACCGGTGACCTACAATGAGCAGTTCTTC	CASSVVPVTYNEQFF
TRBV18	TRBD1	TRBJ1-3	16	TGTGCCAGCTCACCTATTCGGACAGGGTCTGGAAACACCATATATTTT	CASSPIRTGSGNTIYF
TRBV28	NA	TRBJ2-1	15	TGTGCCAGCAGTCATCCTGGGACCGGAGGGAATGAGCAGTTCTTC	CASSHPGTGGNEQFF
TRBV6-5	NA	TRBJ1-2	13	TGTGCCAGCAGTAACACCCCCTTCTATGGCTACACCTTC	CASSNTPFYGYTF
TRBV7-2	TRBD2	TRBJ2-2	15	TGTGCCAGCAGCCCCCGGACGGGGGGGCCCGGGGAGCTGTTTTTT	CASSPRTGGPGELFF
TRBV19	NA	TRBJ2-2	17	TGTGCCAGTAGCCCCATCGTCGGACAGAGCAACACCGGGGAGCTGTTTTTT	CASSPIVGQSNTGELFF
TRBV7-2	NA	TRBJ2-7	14	TGTGCCAGCATCTTGGGGACACGCACCTACGAGCAGTACTTC	CASILGTRTYEQYF
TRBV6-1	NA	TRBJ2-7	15	TGTGCCAGCAGTGAACAAAGCTGGGGCCAGGGGCAGCAGTACTTC	CASSEQSWGQGQQYF
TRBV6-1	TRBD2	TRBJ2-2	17	TGTGCCAGCAGTGCCCCGGGACTAGCGGCGAACACCGGGGAGCTGTTTTTT	CASSAPGLAANTGELFF
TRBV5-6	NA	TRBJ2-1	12	TGTGCCAGCAGCTTGGCAGGGAATGAGCAGTTCTTC	CASSLAGNEQFF
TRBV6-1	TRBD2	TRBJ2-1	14	TGTGCCAGCAGTGAAGGGACTAGCGGGAGCACGCAGTTCTTC	CASSEGTSGSTQFF
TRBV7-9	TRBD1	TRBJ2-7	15	TGTGCCAGCAGCTTGGGGACAGGGGTCTCCTACGAGCAGTACTTC	CASSLGTGVSYEQYF
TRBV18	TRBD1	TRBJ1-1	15	TGTGCCAGCTCACCACGGACAGGGACGGACACTGAAGCTTTCTTT	CASSPRTGTDTEAFF
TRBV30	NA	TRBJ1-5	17	TGTGCCTGGAGTGGTTCCCGGGGAACCACCTCCGATCAGCCCCAGCATTTT	CAWSGSRGTTSDQPQHF
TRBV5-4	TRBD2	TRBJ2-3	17	TGTGCCAGCGAGGTGAGACTAGCGGGGATTAACACAGATACGCAGTATTTT	CASEVRLAGINTDTQYF
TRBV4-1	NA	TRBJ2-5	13	TGCGCCAGCAGCCTTACAGGGCTGGAGACCCAGTACTTC	CASSLTGLETQYF
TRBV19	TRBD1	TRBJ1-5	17	TGTGCCAGTAGTCGTCCCTACAGGGGGTATAGCAATCAGCCCCAGCATTTT	CASSRPYRGYSNQPQHF
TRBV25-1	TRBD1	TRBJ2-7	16	TGTGCCAGCAGTTCTCAGGGGGCCCTAGACGCCTACGAGCAGTACTTC	CASSSQGALDAYEQYF
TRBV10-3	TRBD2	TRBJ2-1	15	TGTGCCATCAGTGGCAGCGGGAGGGGGTTCAATGAGCAGTTCTTC	CAISGSGRGFNEQFF
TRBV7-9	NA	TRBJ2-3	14	TGTGCCAGCAGCGCAGATCAGGGTTCAGATACGCAGTATTTT	CASSADQGSDTQYF
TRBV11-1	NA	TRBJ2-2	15	TGTGCCAGCAGCTTTAAAACCCGAGGAACCGGGGAGCTGTTTTTT	CASSFKTRGTGELFF
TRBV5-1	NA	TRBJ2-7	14	TGCGCCAGCAGCTTGGCCCCTTCCTCCTACGAGCAGTACTTC	CASSLAPSSYEQYF
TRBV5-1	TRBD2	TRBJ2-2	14	TGCGCCAGCAGCTCTCTAGCGGACACCGGGGAGCTGTTTTTT	CASSSLADTGELFF
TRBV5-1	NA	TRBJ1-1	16	TGCGCCAGCAGCCCGTTGGGGGGATTTATGAGCACTGAAGCTTTCTTT	CASSPLGGFMSTEAFF
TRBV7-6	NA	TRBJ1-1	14	TGTGCCAGCAGCTTAGCGCGGGGGAACACTGAAGCTTTCTTT	CASSLARGNTEAFF
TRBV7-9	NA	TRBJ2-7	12	TGTGCCAGCCGTACAAGCTCCTACGAGCAGTACTTC	CASRTSSYEQYF
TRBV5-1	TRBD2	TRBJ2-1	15	TGCGCCAGCAGCTTGGGACTAGCGGGTTACAATGAGCAGTTCTTC	CASSLGLAGYNEQFF
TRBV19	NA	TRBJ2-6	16	TGTGCCAGTAGTTCAAGGGGGGGGGCCGGGGCCAACGTCCTGACTTTC	CASSSRGGAGANVLTF
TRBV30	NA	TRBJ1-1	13	TGTGCCTGGAGTGTGAACCCGGGGGCTGAAGCTTTCTTT	CAWSVNPGAEAFF
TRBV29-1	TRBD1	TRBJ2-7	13	TGCAGCGCCACAGGGGGCAGCACCTACGAGCAGTACTTC	CSATGGSTYEQYF
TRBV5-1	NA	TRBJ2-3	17	TGCGCCAGCAGCTTGGGGGGAGGGACAATTAGCACAGATACGCAGTATTTT	CASSLGGGTISTDTQYF
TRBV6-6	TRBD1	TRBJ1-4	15	TGTGCCAGCAGACCCGGGACAGGGTTAGTAGAAAAACTGTTTTTT	CASRPGTGLVEKLFF
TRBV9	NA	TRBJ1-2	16	TGTGCCAGCAGCGTAGATGGGGGGGGCGGTTACTATGGCTACACCTTC	CASSVDGGGGYYGYTF